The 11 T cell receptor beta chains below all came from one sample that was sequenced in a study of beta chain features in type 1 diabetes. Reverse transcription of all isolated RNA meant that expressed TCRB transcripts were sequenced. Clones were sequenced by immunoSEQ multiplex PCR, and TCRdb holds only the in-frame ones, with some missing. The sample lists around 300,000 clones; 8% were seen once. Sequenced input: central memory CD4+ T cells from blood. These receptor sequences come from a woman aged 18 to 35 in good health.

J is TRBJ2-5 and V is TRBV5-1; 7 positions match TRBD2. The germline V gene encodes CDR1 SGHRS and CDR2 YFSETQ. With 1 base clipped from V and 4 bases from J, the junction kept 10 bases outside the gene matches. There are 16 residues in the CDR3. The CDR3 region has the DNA TGCGCCAGCAGCTTGAATGGCGGGGGTTTAGCAGAGACCCAGTACTTC. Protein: CASSLNGGGLAETQYF.

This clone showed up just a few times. This CDR3 reads CSVQQGGDLNSPLHF. DNA of the CDR3: TGCAGCGTCCAACAGGGAGGGGACCTCAATTCACCCCTCCACTTT. The gene calls are TRBV29-1 and TRBJ1-6, with TRBD1 as a possible D gene (6 bases). This CDR3 contains 15 residues. Germline V gene lookup returns CDR1 SQVTM and CDR2 ANQGSEA. The V end was cut by 6 bases, the J end by 7 bases, with 19 bases between.

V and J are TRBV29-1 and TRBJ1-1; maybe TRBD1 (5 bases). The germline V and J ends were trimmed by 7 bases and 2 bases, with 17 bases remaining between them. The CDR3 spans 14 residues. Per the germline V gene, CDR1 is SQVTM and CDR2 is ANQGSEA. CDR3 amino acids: CSAAPGRVNTEAFF. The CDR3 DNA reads TGCAGCGCCGCTCCGGGACGGGTTAACACTGAAGCTTTCTTT.

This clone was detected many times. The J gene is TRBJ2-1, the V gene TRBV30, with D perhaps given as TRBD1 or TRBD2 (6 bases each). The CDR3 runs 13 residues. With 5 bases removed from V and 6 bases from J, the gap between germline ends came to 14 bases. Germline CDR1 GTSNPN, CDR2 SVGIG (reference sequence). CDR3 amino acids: CAWSGGGSNEQFF. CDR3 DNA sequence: TGTGCCTGGTCCGGAGGGGGATCCAATGAGCAGTTCTTC.

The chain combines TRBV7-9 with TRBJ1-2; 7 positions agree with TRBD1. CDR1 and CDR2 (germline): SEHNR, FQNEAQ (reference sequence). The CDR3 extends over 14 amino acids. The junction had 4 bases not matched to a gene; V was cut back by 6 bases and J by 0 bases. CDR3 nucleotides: TGTGCCAGCAGGCCAGGGGGACCTAACTATGGCTACACCTTC. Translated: CASRPGGPNYGYTF.

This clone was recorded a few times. CDR3: CASSLWTGGDYGYTF. The CDR3 nucleotides are TGTGCCAGCAGCCTCTGGACAGGGGGCGACTATGGCTACACCTTC. This chain uses TRBV9 with TRBJ1-2; 11 nucleotides agree with TRBD1. J lost 3 bases, V lost 4 bases, and 5 bases had no gene match. CDR1 is SGDLS, CDR2 YYNGEE, per germline. The CDR3 runs to 15 residues.

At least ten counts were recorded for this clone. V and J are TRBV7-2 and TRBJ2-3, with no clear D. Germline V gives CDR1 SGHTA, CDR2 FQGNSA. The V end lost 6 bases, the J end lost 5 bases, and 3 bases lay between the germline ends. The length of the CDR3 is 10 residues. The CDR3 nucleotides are TGTGCCAGCAGTGGAGATACGCAGTATTTT. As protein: CASSGDTQYF.

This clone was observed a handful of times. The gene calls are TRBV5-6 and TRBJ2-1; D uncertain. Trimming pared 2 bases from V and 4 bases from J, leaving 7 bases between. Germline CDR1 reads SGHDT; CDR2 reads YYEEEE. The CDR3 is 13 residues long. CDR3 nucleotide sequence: TGTGCCAGCAGCTTTAGCAGGTACAATGAGCAGTTCTTC. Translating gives CASSFSRYNEQFF.

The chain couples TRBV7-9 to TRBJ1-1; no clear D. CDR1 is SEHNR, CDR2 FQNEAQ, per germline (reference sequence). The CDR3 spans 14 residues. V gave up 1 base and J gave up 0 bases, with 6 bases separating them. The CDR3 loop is CASSLGALNTEAFF. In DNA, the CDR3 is TGTGCCAGCAGCTTAGGAGCCTTGAACACTGAAGCTTTCTTT.

CDR3 region: CAWSSDSGNTIYF. The CDR3 DNA reads as TGTGCCTGGAGTTCCGACTCTGGAAACACCATATATTTT. The rearrangement links TRBV30 to TRBJ1-3; D remains ambiguous. Looked up from germline, CDR1 is GTSNPN and CDR2 is SVGIG (reference sequence). Trimming cost V 2 bases and J 0 bases, with 5 bases left between them. The CDR3 extends over 13 amino acids.

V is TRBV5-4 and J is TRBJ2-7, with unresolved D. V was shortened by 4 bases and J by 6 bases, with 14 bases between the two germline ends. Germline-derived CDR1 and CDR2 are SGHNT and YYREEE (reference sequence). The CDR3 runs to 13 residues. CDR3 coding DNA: TGTGCCAGCAGCCCGGATATTCGAGGCGAGCAGTACTTC. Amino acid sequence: CASSPDIRGEQYF.